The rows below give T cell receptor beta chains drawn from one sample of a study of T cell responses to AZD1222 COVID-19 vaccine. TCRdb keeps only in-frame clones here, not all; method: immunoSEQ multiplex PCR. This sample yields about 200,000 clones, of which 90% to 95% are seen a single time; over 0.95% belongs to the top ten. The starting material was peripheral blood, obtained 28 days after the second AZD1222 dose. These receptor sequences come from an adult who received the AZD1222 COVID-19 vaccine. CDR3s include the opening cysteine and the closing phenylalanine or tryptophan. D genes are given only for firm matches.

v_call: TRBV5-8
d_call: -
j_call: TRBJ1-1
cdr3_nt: TGTGCCAGCAGCCTTACTTGGAACACTGAAGCTTTCTTT
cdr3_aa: CASSLTWNTEAFF

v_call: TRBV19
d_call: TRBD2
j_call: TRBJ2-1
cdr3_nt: TGTGCCAGCCGCCTCGGAGCGGGGGGCTACAATGAGCAGTTCTTC
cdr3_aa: CASRLGAGGYNEQFF

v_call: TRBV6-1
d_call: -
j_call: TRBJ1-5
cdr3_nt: TGTGCCAGCAGTGAATGGACAGCTAATCAGCCCCAGCATTTT
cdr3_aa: CASSEWTANQPQHF

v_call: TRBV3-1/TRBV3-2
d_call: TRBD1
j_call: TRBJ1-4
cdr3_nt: TGTGCCAGCAGCCAAGGGACAGGCCGGGGACGGCGAGAAAAACTGTTTTTT
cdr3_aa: CASSQGTGRGRREKLFF

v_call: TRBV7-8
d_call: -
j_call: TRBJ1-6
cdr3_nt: TGTGCCAGCAGCTTAAGGGGGGTGTCGGGGTCTAGTTCACCCCTCCACTTT
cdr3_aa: CASSLRGVSGSSSPLHF

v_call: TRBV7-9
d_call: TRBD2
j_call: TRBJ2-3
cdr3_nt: TGTGCCAGCAGGCCTAAGAGCGGGGGACTCGCAGATACGCAGTATTTT
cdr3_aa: CASRPKSGGLADTQYF

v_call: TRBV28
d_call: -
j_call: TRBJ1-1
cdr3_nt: TGTGCGATAGGTTCGGAATCGCCGGTTGAAGCTTTCTTT
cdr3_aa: CAIGSESPVEAFF

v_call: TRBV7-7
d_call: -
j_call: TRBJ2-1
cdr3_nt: TGTGCCAGCAGCTTAGACAGATACAATGAGCAGTTCTTC
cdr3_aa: CASSLDRYNEQFF

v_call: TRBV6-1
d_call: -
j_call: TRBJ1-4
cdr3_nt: TGTGCCAGCAGTGAAGGGACTACTAATGAAAAACTGTTTTTT
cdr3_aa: CASSEGTTNEKLFF

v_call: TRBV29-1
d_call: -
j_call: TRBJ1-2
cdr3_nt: TGCAGCGCCCTATCGGGGGCCGGCTATGGCTACACCTTC
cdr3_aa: CSALSGAGYGYTF

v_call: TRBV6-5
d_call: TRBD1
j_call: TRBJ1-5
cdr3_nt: TGTGCCAGCAGGGACAGGGGGTTTTATCAGCCCCAGCATTTT
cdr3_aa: CASRDRGFYQPQHF

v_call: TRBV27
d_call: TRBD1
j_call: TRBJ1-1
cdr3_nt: TGTGCCAGCAGTCCTCACAGGGGAGGCACTGAAGCTTTCTTT
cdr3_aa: CASSPHRGGTEAFF

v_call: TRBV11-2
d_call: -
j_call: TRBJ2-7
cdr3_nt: TGTGCCACCTTCGACGGGGCATCCTACGAGCAGTACTTC
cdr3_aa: CATFDGASYEQYF

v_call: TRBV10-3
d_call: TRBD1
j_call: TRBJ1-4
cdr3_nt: TGTGCCATCAGGCAAAGACAGGGAACTAATGAAAAACTGTTTTTT
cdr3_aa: CAIRQRQGTNEKLFF

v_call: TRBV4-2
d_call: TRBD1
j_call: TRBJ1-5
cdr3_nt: TGTGCCAGCAGCCAAGATAAGGGCGGGACAGGGGTCAATCAGCCCCAGCATTTT
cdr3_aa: CASSQDKGGTGVNQPQHF

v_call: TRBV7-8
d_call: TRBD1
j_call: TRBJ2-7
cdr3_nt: TGTGCCAGCACCAAGCATGGACAGGGGTCCACCACCTACGAGCAGTACTTC
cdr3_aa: CASTKHGQGSTTYEQYF

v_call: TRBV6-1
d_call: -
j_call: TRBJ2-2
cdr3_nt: TGTGCCAGCAGTGGGGAACTTGGTAGGCGCGCCGGGGAGCTGTTTTTT
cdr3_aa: CASSGELGRRAGELFF

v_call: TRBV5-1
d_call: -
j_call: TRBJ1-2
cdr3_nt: TGCGCCAGCAGCTTGGGGAACCCACGAGGTGGCTACACCTTC
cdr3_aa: CASSLGNPRGGYTF

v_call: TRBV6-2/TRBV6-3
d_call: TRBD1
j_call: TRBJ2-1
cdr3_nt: TGTGCCAGCAGTTACTCCCCCGGGGACAGGGTCGCCAATGAGCAGTTCTTC
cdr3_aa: CASSYSPGDRVANEQFF

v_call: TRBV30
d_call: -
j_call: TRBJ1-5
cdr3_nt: TGTGCCTGGAGTGTATCGGGACAGCCCCAGCATTTT
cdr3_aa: CAWSVSGQPQHF

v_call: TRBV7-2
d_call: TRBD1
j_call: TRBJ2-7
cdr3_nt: TGTGCCAGCAGCCTTGACAGGGGGCGGGAGCAGTACTTC
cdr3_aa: CASSLDRGREQYF

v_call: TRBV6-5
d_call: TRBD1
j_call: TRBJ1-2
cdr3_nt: TGTGCCAGCAGTTATGGACAGGAGTATGGCTACACCTTC
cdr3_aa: CASSYGQEYGYTF

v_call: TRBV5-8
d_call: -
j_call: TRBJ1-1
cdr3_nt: TGTGCCAGCAGCTTAATACAGCTGCCTGAAGCTTTCTTT
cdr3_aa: CASSLIQLPEAFF

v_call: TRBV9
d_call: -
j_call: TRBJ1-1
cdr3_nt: TGTGCCAGCAGCGTAGCGGTATTTGCCACTGAAGCTTTCTTT
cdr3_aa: CASSVAVFATEAFF

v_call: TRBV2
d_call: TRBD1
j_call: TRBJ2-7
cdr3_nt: TGTGCCAGCACCCCGTCCCGGGACAGCTACGAGCAGTACTTC
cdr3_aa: CASTPSRDSYEQYF

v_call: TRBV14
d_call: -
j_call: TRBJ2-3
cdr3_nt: TGTGCCAGCAGCCAATATGAATTTGCAAACCCAGATACGCAGTATTTT
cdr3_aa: CASSQYEFANPDTQYF